This record covers a single T cell receptor beta chain. No antigen is known for it. Base qualities are missing; no much larger clone stands one base away. CEF-cultured naive and memory CD4+ T cell DNA received survey-level immunoSEQ TCR-beta sequencing. In the authors' own workflow: During preprocessing, nonproductive sequences were removed, along with CDR3s that did not begin with C, did not end with F or W, or were shorter than 7 amino acids. Antigen-specific clonotypes were called with the MANAFEST web app on the basis of expansion relative to the reference and to other culture wells. A clone counted as positive if significantly expanded in 2 of 3 replicate wells versus the reference culture at FDR below 0.05. Positive clones also required significant expansion versus all other tandem wells and an odds ratio above 5. Cultured and uncultured naive and memory CD4+ repertoires were searched for CDR3s previously identified as spike- and CEF-reactive. Pairwise Levenshtein distance, computed with the stringdist R package after three terminal residues were trimmed from each end, was used as the measure of CDR3 homology. TCRdb mirrors the immuneACCESS table, restricted to in-frame sequences. Some clones are absent from its copies; in checked studies, under half trace to an unresolved V gene, and the reason for the others is unknown. From that table come the V and J calls and clone size; the DNA was used to work out D and trimming. Recorded for this sample are about 36,000 clones; 77% of them occurred a single time. The top ten clonotypes cover about a fifth of the sample.

This specimen belongs to a study of CD4 T cells in relation to SARS-CoV-2 and coronaviruses (dated by TCRdb to about 2021). Background for the entire study: In the ViraFEST assay, PBMCs were cultured with antigen for under 12 days, after which TCR beta CDR3s were sequenced to identify antigen-specific clonal expansions. A median age of approximately 37 years, with a range of about 20 to 80 years, was recorded for the full convalescent cohort of some 12 patients. Among the 12 convalescent patients, 8 males and 4 females were included, and two of the subjects were Hispanic. Shared crossreactive spike epitopes were mapped to their HLA restriction using patient-derived lymphoblastoid cell lines. At the level of individual TCR clonotypes, the study evaluated whether memory CD4+ T cells crossreact between the spike proteins of SARS-CoV-2 and those of common cold coronaviruses. Samples from a few pre-COVID donors and the naive versus memory experiments were sequenced with the Adaptive Biotechnologies TCR-sequencing kit; other data were Illumina-based. Expansion assays from other donors in the study were sequenced with a different, Illumina-based TCR-beta assay.

Overall study results and their limits: Because the crossreactivity analysis focused on spike protein, crossreactivity against other viral proteins was not assessed. Crossreactive clones showed significantly weaker SARS-CoV-2-driven expansion than monoreactive clones, consistent with antigenic imprinting. In around two thirds of donors, memory CD4+ clonotypes turned up that crossrecognized SARS-CoV-2 and at least one common cold coronavirus spike. The study was limited by small numbers of patients and tested TCRs. Because no donor provided both pre-pandemic and post-infection samples, tracing the source of pre-existing responses was limited. Naive versus memory sequencing indicated that memory recall responses, rather than primary responses primed during culture, are detected by the assay.

Naive and memory CD4+ T cells were separated from cryopreserved PBMCs by CD4 enrichment followed by EasySep naive CD4+ T cell enrichment. For 10 days, approximately 98,000 sorted naive or memory CD4+ T cells were cultured together with CEF peptides and T cell-depleted PBMCs at a 1:1 ratio. Each peptide culture condition was generally run in triplicate replicate wells. Ficoll-Paque PLUS gradient centrifugation was used to isolate PBMCs from either whole blood or leukapheresis product. PBMCs were either cryopreserved at -140°C or used fresh in the expansion assay. The QIAamp Micro DNA Kit was used to extract genomic DNA from the CD4+ T cells. The receptor was derived from an adult with COVID-19. The sample taken for sequencing was memory CD4+ T cells from PBMCs, cultured in vitro. Read against the paper, the sample's cell subset or site label means: memory (non-naive) CD4+ T cells.

The CDR3 protein is CASSLAGGFWRPNTGELFF. The nucleotides are TGTGCCAGCAGCTTAGCGGGAGGGTTTTGGAGGCCGAACACCGGGGAGCTGTTTTTT. The chain was built from TRBV5-6 and TRBJ2-2, and 10 junction bases match TRBD2. The germline V gene gives CDR1 as SGHDT and CDR2 as YYEEEE. Germline trimming amounts to 2 bases on V and 0 bases on J, with 10 as the count of junction bases outside the gene matches. From the cysteine through the phenylalanine, the CDR3 covers 19 amino acids. Kept here is only the CDR3 DNA, which spans 57 bases and is read in frame from base 1.